The sequence of this T cell receptor (beta chain) was determined in a study of blood T cells in healthy people across ages (dated by TCRdb to 2014 to 2015). Notes on the research overall: Template switching captured roughly one uniquely barcoded TCR beta cDNA molecule per two T cells in model experiments. The donors were split into four age groups: young (average around 17 years), middle-aged (roughly 42), aged (over 55) and long-lived (approximately 89). Using the same blood draw, the study looked at two additional independent replicas of 1 million unique cDNA reads for two donors, one aged 18 to 30 and the other aged 80 or older. Donors of different ages were randomly distributed across sequencing lanes to avoid experimental bias. Age-related changes in TCR beta repertoire diversity were measured in the study by deep sequencing normalized with unique cDNA molecular identifiers. Results and caveats for the whole study, not just this receptor: Observed TCR beta diversity per million T cells fell roughly linearly with age, and a significant reduction was already apparent by age roughly 40. Since profiling was done on bulk unsorted PBMCs, naive and antigen-experienced compartments could not be conclusively compared. The percentage of naive T cells measured by flow cytometry correlated strongly with observed TCR beta diversity. Compared with the aged group, the long-lived group had more naive CD4+ T cells, fewer expanded clones and increased TCR diversity, suggesting age selection. Because the CMV infection status of the donors was unknown, age-related changes in expanded clonotypes may potentially have been confounded. Estimates of total diversity based on one million sequenced T cells were considered lower bounds and underestimates.

Points on this clonotype: The antigen this receptor binds is unknown. Base qualities are not provided; no much larger clone lies one nucleotide away.

The library was generated by 5' RACE. The sequencer was an Illumina HiSeq 2500. A second 7 to 11 cycle PCR used a sample-barcoded 5' primer and a J-beta primer mix. A template-switch 5' adaptor carrying 12 random nucleotides introduced a unique molecular identifier onto each TCR beta cDNA molecule. Each sample yielded at least 2.5 million CDR3-containing paired-end reads. First-strand cDNA was synthesized from all RNA with the Mint cDNA synthesis kit, primed by a TRBC-specific oligonucleotide. Following uracil-DNA glycosylase treatment, all cDNA underwent a first 18-cycle PCR with the universal primers M1SS and BC2_uni_R. As for how the authors treated the data: For normalization, 1 million high-quality reads were randomly selected from each sample, with every read carrying a distinct molecular identifier. Instead of being binned into consensus sequences, reads with shared molecular identifiers were discarded. MiTCR, set to a Q25 quality threshold and the strictest error-elimination algorithm, was used for CDR3 identification, clonotype clustering and error correction. Lower-bound total TCR beta diversity was estimated with a nonparametric unseen species model using Euler transformation. TCRdb passed the public sequencing reads through fastp at Q25 and MiXCR, retaining productive beta sequences. Rows with a matching CDR3 protein are joined into one entry that keeps the most common DNA and genes. The V and J calls, along with clone size, are taken from TCRdb and not from the paper's own processing. Recorded for this sample are 780,000 or so distinct CDR3 sequences; just over 55% of them occurred a single time. The ten most abundant clones make up 20% to 30% of the sample.

The roughly 39 donors, aged about 6 to 100 years, were systemically healthy Caucasian individuals from Russia. Around 10 milliliters of peripheral blood were collected from each donor into EDTA-treated Vacutainer tubes. PBMCs were isolated by Ficoll-Paque density-gradient centrifugation, with at least 6 million obtained per sample. Trizol reagent was used to extract total RNA from the PBMCs, yielding at least 5 micrograms per sample. For every donor, flow cytometry on a PBMC aliquot measured the percentage of naive CD45RAhigh/CD27high T cells. Sequencing was carried out using blood. This TCR came from a man between 35 and 55 years old in good health.

The DNA reads as follows: TGTGCCAGCAGCTTAGTAAGGTTAAGAGGGATGAGCACAGATACGCAGTATTTT. Translated, this gives CASSLVRLRGMSTDTQYF. The V and J genes are TRBV7-2 and TRBJ2-3; TRBD2 is a weak D gene call, 5 bases matching. V gives up 1 base and J gives up 0 bases, and the segment between their germline ends measures 17 bases. Per the germline V gene, SGHTA is the CDR1 and FQGNSA is the CDR2. The CDR3 sequence holds 18 residues, the cysteine and phenylalanine included. The read is trimmed to its CDR3 DNA, 54 bases read in frame from base 1.